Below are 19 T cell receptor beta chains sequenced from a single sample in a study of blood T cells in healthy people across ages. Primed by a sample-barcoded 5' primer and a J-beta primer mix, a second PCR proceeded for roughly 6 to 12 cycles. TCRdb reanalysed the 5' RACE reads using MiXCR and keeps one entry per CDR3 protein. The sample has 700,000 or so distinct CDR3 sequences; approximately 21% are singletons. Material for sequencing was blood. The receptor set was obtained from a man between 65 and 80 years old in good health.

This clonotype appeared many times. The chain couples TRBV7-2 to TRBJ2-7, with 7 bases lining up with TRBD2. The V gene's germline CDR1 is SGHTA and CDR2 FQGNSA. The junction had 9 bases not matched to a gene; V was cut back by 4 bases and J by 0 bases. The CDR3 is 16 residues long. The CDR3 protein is CASSSREGGSSYEQYV. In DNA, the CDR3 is TGTGCCAGCAGCTCAAGAGAAGGCGGGAGCTCCTACGAGCAGTACGTC.

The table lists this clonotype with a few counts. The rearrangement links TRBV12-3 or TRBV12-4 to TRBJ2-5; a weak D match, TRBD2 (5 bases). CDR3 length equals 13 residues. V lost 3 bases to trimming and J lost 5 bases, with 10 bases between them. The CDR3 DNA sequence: TGTGCCAGCAGTTTCGTCAGGAGGGAGACCCAGTACTTC. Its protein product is CASSFVRRETQYF.

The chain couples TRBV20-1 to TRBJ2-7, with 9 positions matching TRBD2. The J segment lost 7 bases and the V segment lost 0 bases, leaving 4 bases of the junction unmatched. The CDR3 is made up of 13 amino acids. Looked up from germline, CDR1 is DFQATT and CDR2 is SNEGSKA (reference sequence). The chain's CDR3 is CSARDPLAGEQYV. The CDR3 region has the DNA TGCAGTGCTAGAGATCCCCTAGCGGGAGAGCAGTACGTC.

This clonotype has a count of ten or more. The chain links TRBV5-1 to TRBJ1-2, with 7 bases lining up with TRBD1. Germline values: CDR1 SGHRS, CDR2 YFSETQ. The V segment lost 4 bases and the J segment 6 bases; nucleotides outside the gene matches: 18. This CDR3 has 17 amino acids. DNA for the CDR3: TGCGCCAGCAGCGCTCAAACCAGGGGGGATCGGGTCGATGGCTACACCTTC. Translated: CASSAQTRGDRVDGYTF.

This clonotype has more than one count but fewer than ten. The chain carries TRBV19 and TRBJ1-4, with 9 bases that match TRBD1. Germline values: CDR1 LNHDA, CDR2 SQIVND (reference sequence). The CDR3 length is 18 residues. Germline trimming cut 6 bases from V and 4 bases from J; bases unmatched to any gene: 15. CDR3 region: CASRSRSGTGLVNEKLFF. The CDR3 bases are TGTGCCAGTAGATCGCGATCCGGGACAGGGCTCGTTAATGAAAAACTGTTTTTT. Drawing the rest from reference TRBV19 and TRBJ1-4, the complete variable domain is DGGITQSPKYLFRKEGQNVTLSCEQNLNHDAMYWYRQDPGQGLRLIYYSQIVNDFQKGDIAEGYSVSREKKESFPLTVTSAQKNPTAFYLCASRSRSGTGLVNEKLFFGSGTQLSVL.

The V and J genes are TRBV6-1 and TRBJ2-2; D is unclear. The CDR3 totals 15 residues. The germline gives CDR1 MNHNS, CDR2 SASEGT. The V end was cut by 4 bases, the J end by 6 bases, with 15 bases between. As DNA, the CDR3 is TGTGCCAGCAGTGCTCAGTATCCTGGGGCCGGGGAGCTGTTTTTT. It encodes CASSAQYPGAGELFF.

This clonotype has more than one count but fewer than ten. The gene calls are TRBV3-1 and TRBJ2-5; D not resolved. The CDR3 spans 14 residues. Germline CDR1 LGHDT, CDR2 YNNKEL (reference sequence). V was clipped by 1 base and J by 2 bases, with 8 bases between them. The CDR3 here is CASSQGWRQETQYF. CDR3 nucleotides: TGTGCCAGCAGCCAAGGGTGGCGGCAAGAGACCCAGTACTTC.

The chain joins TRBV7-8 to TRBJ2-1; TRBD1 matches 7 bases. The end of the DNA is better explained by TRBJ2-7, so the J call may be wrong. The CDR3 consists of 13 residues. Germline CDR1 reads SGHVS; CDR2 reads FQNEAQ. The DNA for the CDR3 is TGTGCCAGCAGACGACAGGGCACCTACGAGCAGTACTTC. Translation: CASRRQGTYEQYF.

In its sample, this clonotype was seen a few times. The CDR3 nucleotides read TGTGCCAGCAGCTCAGGTCTGGGTAGGAGGAATGAGCAGTTCTTC. The encoded protein is CASSSGLGRRNEQFF. This chain uses TRBV7-6 with TRBJ2-1, with D tentatively TRBD2 (5 bases). The germline V gene has CDR1 SGHVS and CDR2 FNYEAQ. The CDR3 runs to 15 residues. V lost 4 bases, J lost 7 bases, and 17 bases lay in between.

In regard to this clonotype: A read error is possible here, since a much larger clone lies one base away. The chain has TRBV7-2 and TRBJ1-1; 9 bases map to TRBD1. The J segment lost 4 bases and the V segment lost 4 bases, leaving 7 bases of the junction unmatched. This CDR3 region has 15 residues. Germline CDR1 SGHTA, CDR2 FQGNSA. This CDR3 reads CASSSQGAWSTEAFF. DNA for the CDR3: TGTGCCAGCAGCTCACAGGGGGCTTGGAGCACTGAAGCTTTCTTT.

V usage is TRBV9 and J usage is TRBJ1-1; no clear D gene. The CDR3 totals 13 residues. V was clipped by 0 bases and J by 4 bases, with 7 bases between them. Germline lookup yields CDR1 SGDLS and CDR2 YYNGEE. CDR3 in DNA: TGTGCCAGCAGCGTAGTAGGGTCCACTGAAGCTTTCTTT. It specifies CASSVVGSTEAFF.

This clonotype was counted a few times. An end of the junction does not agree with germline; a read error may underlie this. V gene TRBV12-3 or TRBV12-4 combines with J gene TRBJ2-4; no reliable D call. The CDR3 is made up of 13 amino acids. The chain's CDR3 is CASSPPFRLPMDF. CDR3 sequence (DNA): TGTGCCAGCAGTCCCCCGTTCCGGCTTCCCATGGACTTC.

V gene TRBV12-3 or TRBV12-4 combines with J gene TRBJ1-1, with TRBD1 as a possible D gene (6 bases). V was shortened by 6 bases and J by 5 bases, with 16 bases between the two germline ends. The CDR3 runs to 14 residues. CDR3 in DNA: TGTGCCAGCAGCTTCGACAGGCGAGGGACTGAAGCTTTCTTT. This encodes CASSFDRRGTEAFF.

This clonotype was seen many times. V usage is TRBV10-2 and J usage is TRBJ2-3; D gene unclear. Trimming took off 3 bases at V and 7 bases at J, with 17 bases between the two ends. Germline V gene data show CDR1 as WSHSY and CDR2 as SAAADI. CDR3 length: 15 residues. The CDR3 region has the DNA TGCGCCAGCAGTGATGTGGCCAGGTCCCGAAATACGCAGTATTTT. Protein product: CASSDVARSRNTQYF.

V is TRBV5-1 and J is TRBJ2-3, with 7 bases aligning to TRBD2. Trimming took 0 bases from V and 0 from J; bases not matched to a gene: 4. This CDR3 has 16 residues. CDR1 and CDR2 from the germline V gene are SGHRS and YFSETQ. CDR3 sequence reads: CASSLALATSTDTQYF. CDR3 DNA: TGCGCCAGCAGCTTGGCACTAGCGACTAGCACAGATACGCAGTATTTT.

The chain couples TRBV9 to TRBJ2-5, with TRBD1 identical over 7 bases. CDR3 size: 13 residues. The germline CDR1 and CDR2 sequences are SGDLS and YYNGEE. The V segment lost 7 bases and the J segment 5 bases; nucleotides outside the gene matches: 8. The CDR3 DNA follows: TGTGCCAGCGGCCCGACAGGGTTTGAGACCCAGTACTTC. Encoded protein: CASGPTGFETQYF.

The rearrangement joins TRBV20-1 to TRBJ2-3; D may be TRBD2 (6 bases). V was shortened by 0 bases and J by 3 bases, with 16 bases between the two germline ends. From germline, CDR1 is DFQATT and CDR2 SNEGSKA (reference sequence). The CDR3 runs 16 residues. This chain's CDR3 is CSARDWRRGDTDTQYF. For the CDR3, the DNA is TGCAGTGCTAGAGATTGGAGGAGGGGTGATACAGATACGCAGTATTTT.

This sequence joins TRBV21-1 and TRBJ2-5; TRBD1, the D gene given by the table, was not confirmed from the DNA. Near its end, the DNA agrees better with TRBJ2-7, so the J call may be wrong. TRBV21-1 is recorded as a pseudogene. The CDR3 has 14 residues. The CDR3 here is CASSWTGEVYEQYV. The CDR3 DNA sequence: TGTGCCAGCAGCTGGACAGGTGAAGTCTACGAGCAGTACGTC.

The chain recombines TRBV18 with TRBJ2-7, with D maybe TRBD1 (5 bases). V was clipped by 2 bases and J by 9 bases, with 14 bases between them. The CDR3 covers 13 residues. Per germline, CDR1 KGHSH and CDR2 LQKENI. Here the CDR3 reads CASSPDQGGVQYF. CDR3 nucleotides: TGTGCCAGCTCACCAGATCAGGGTGGAGTGCAGTACTTC.